This is a list of T cell receptor beta chains from one sample in a study of PD-1 blockade in classical Hodgkin lymphoma. Sequencing was performed with immunoSEQ multiplex PCR; in TCRdb, only in-frame clones are kept and a portion is missing. Of some 93,000 clones listed, 80% to 95% are singletons. Sequences were derived from peripheral blood mononuclear cells (PBMCs), sampled at baseline. The source is a human donor with classical Hodgkin lymphoma. Each CDR3 is given with its conserved first and last residue. The D gene is left open where the match is weak. Not every row has a clone size; where given, it reads once, few, many or a size class.

v_gene: TRBV6-1; j_gene: TRBJ2-7; d_gene: -; abundance: once; CDR3nt: TGTGCCAGCAGGGAAGGGCAGGGGATCTACGAGCAGTACTTC; CDR3aa: CASREGQGIYEQYF
v_gene: TRBV6-6; j_gene: TRBJ2-5; d_gene: -; abundance: -; CDR3nt: TGTGCCAGCAGTTACTCCGCCGGCGTTGGGGAGACCCAGTACTTC; CDR3aa: CASSYSAGVGETQYF
v_gene: TRBV27; j_gene: TRBJ1-1; d_gene: -; abundance: -; CDR3nt: TGTGCCAGCAGTTTATCGATGATTCCGGGGGTCAACACTGAAGTTTTCTTT; CDR3aa: CASSLSMIPGVNTEVFF
v_gene: TRBV5-1; j_gene: TRBJ2-7; d_gene: -; abundance: -; CDR3nt: TGCGCCAGCAGCTTCAGGGAAGCGGCCTCCTACGAGCAGTACTTC; CDR3aa: CASSFREAASYEQYF
v_gene: TRBV10-3; j_gene: TRBJ1-2; d_gene: -; abundance: once; CDR3nt: TGTGCCATCAGTGATAGGGACACCAATAACTATGGCTACACCTTC; CDR3aa: CAISDRDTNNYGYTF
v_gene: TRBV7-6; j_gene: TRBJ2-7; d_gene: -; abundance: -; CDR3nt: TGTGCCAGCAGCCGACCGCCGGACAGCCCGACCTACGAGCAGTACTTC; CDR3aa: CASSRPPDSPTYEQYF
v_gene: TRBV2; j_gene: TRBJ2-7; d_gene: -; abundance: once; CDR3nt: TGTGCCAGCACCCAGACAGCGTACGAGCAGTACTTC; CDR3aa: CASTQTAYEQYF
v_gene: TRBV9; j_gene: TRBJ1-1; d_gene: -; abundance: -; CDR3nt: TGTGCCAGCAGCCCCGACAGAGAAGCTTTCTTT; CDR3aa: CASSPDREAFF
v_gene: TRBV4-1; j_gene: TRBJ1-5; d_gene: TRBD1; abundance: once; CDR3nt: TGCGCCAGCAGCCAAGAATCCGGGACAGGCCAATATAGCAATCAGCCCCAGCATTTT; CDR3aa: CASSQESGTGQYSNQPQHF
v_gene: TRBV19; j_gene: TRBJ1-5; d_gene: -; abundance: few; CDR3nt: TGTGCCAGTATATCAGGGGTTAGCGATCAGCCCCAGCATTTT; CDR3aa: CASISGVSDQPQHF
v_gene: TRBV27; j_gene: TRBJ2-1; d_gene: -; abundance: -; CDR3nt: TGTGCCAGCAGTTTATCGGGTTCTTCCTACAATGAGCAGTTCTTC; CDR3aa: CASSLSGSSYNEQFF
v_gene: TRBV2; j_gene: TRBJ2-5; d_gene: -; abundance: -; CDR3nt: TGTGCCAGCCGTGAGGGCGAGGCAGCCCAAGAGACCCAGTACTTC; CDR3aa: CASREGEAAQETQYF
v_gene: TRBV6-1; j_gene: TRBJ1-5; d_gene: -; abundance: -; CDR3nt: TGTGCCAGCAGTGGTCGAGGTGAGCGTAATCAGCCCCAGCATTTT; CDR3aa: CASSGRGERNQPQHF
v_gene: TRBV29-1; j_gene: TRBJ2-7; d_gene: -; abundance: -; CDR3nt: TGCAGCGTTGATTCCTCCTACGAGCAGTACTTC; CDR3aa: CSVDSSYEQYF
v_gene: TRBV2; j_gene: TRBJ2-7; d_gene: -; abundance: -; CDR3nt: TGTGCCAGCAGTGCCTTTATAGGGTACGAGCAGTACTTC; CDR3aa: CASSAFIGYEQYF
v_gene: TRBV6-5; j_gene: TRBJ1-2; d_gene: -; abundance: once; CDR3nt: TGTGCCAGCACTTCCCGAGGGGGGCCCTATGGCTACACCTTC; CDR3aa: CASTSRGGPYGYTF
v_gene: TRBV13; j_gene: TRBJ2-5; d_gene: -; abundance: -; CDR3nt: TGTGCCAGCAGCTTAGGCGGGAGCGGCGAGACCCAGTACTTC; CDR3aa: CASSLGGSGETQYF
v_gene: TRBV19; j_gene: TRBJ2-5; d_gene: TRBD2; abundance: -; CDR3nt: TGTGCCAGTAGTATCCCTGTGACTAGCAAGAAGGAGACCCAGTACTTC; CDR3aa: CASSIPVTSKKETQYF
v_gene: TRBV6-1; j_gene: TRBJ2-7; d_gene: TRBD1; abundance: -; CDR3nt: TGTGCCAGCAGTGGGGAACAGGGGCCACCCTACGAGCAGTACTTC; CDR3aa: CASSGEQGPPYEQYF
v_gene: TRBV5-1; j_gene: TRBJ1-4; d_gene: -; abundance: -; CDR3nt: TGCGCCAGCAGCTTCAGGCGCGGCGTGGATGAAAAACTGTTTTTT; CDR3aa: CASSFRRGVDEKLFF
v_gene: TRBV11-2; j_gene: TRBJ2-7; d_gene: TRBD2; abundance: -; CDR3nt: TGTGCCAGCAGCTTAGCGGGTAGCGGGAGTCTTCGCGAGCAGTACTTC; CDR3aa: CASSLAGSGSLREQYF
v_gene: TRBV7-6; j_gene: TRBJ1-1; d_gene: -; abundance: -; CDR3nt: TGTGCCAGCAGTAACCCACCACAGGACAAAGCTTTCTTT; CDR3aa: CASSNPPQDKAFF
v_gene: TRBV2; j_gene: TRBJ2-7; d_gene: -; abundance: -; CDR3nt: TGTGCCAGCACACTTTTAAGGACATTCGAGCAGTACTTC; CDR3aa: CASTLLRTFEQYF
v_gene: TRBV6-4; j_gene: TRBJ2-3; d_gene: TRBD2; abundance: -; CDR3nt: TGTGCCAGCAGACCGGGACTAGCGGGCACAGATACGCAGTATTTT; CDR3aa: CASRPGLAGTDTQYF
v_gene: TRBV4-1; j_gene: TRBJ2-3; d_gene: TRBD1; abundance: -; CDR3nt: TGCGCCAGCAGCCAAGAGCAGGGGGCAACAGATACGCAGTATTTT; CDR3aa: CASSQEQGATDTQYF
v_gene: TRBV11-1; j_gene: TRBJ2-5; d_gene: -; abundance: once; CDR3nt: TGTGCCAGCAGCTTAGGGGGAAGAGAGACCCAGTACTTC; CDR3aa: CASSLGGRETQYF
v_gene: TRBV7-9; j_gene: TRBJ1-1; d_gene: -; abundance: -; CDR3nt: TGTGCCAGCAGCTTAAGCATGGGCACTGAAGCTTTCTTT; CDR3aa: CASSLSMGTEAFF
v_gene: TRBV6-1; j_gene: TRBJ2-1; d_gene: -; abundance: -; CDR3nt: TGTGCCAGCAAGAGGGACTATGAGCAGTTCTTC; CDR3aa: CASKRDYEQFF
v_gene: TRBV27; j_gene: TRBJ2-3; d_gene: -; abundance: -; CDR3nt: TGTGCCAGCAGTTTATCAGGGGTAGGCACAGATACGCAGTATTTT; CDR3aa: CASSLSGVGTDTQYF
v_gene: TRBV27; j_gene: TRBJ1-1; d_gene: -; abundance: -; CDR3nt: TGTGCCAGCAGTCGGACGGTAGGAGGTTCTGGGTACACTGAAGCTTTCTTT; CDR3aa: CASSRTVGGSGYTEAFF
v_gene: TRBV14; j_gene: TRBJ2-7; d_gene: -; abundance: -; CDR3nt: TGTGCCAGCAGCCCCCTCCCTGGGAGCGGGCCTGCCTACGAGCAGTACTTC; CDR3aa: CASSPLPGSGPAYEQYF
v_gene: TRBV12-2; j_gene: TRBJ2-7; d_gene: -; abundance: -; CDR3nt: TGTGCAAGTCGCTTAGAGGCAGGTTCGAAACCAACGAGTTCTCCGCCCTACGAGCAGTACTTC; CDR3aa: CASRLEAGSKPTSSPPYEQYF
v_gene: TRBV18; j_gene: TRBJ2-1; d_gene: -; abundance: -; CDR3nt: TGTGCCAGCTCACATGACTGGAATACAACCTACAATGAGCAGTTCTTC; CDR3aa: CASSHDWNTTYNEQFF
v_gene: TRBV27; j_gene: TRBJ2-5; d_gene: TRBD2; abundance: -; CDR3nt: TGTGCCAGCAGTCCCCGGACTAGCGGGAATAAAGAGACCCAGTACTTC; CDR3aa: CASSPRTSGNKETQYF
v_gene: TRBV7-9; j_gene: TRBJ1-1; d_gene: -; abundance: -; CDR3nt: TGTGCCAGCAGCTCCCAGATAGTAGCTTTCTTT; CDR3aa: CASSSQIVAFF
v_gene: TRBV11-2; j_gene: TRBJ2-5; d_gene: TRBD2; abundance: -; CDR3nt: TGTGCCAGCAGCTTAGTGTCGGGGGGATACCAAGAGACCCAGTACTTC; CDR3aa: CASSLVSGGYQETQYF
v_gene: TRBV11-3; j_gene: TRBJ1-4; d_gene: -; abundance: -; CDR3nt: TGTGCCAGCACCAAGGGGTCCCGGAGGGAAAAACTGTTTTTT; CDR3aa: CASTKGSRREKLFF
v_gene: TRBV4-1; j_gene: TRBJ2-7; d_gene: TRBD1; abundance: -; CDR3nt: TGCGCCAGCAGCCAAGATGCGACAGGGTTATCCTACGAGCAGTACTTC; CDR3aa: CASSQDATGLSYEQYF
v_gene: TRBV27; j_gene: TRBJ2-7; d_gene: TRBD1; abundance: -; CDR3nt: TGTGCCAGCAGTGTAGGATGGCAGGGGGAATCCGAGCAGTACTTC; CDR3aa: CASSVGWQGESEQYF
v_gene: TRBV27; j_gene: TRBJ2-7; d_gene: -; abundance: -; CDR3nt: TGTGCCAGCAGTTTAATCAGGGCAGACCTCTTAGACGAGCAGTACTTC; CDR3aa: CASSLIRADLLDEQYF
v_gene: TRBV2; j_gene: TRBJ2-3; d_gene: -; abundance: -; CDR3nt: TGTGCCAGCAGAAAACAGGGAAGTCTAACAGATACGCAGTATTTT; CDR3aa: CASRKQGSLTDTQYF
v_gene: TRBV21-1; j_gene: TRBJ1-1; d_gene: -; abundance: -; CDR3nt: TGTGCCAGCAGCAAAGTGAGGGGACAGACTGAAGCTTTCTTT; CDR3aa: CASSKVRGQTEAFF
v_gene: TRBV5-1; j_gene: TRBJ2-1; d_gene: TRBD2; abundance: -; CDR3nt: TGCGCCAGCAGCTCCAACGGACTAGCCGCCTACAATGAGCAGTTCTTC; CDR3aa: CASSSNGLAAYNEQFF
v_gene: TRBV7-3; j_gene: TRBJ1-2; d_gene: -; abundance: -; CDR3nt: TGTGCCAGCAGCTTAAAACAGGGCTACACCTTC; CDR3aa: CASSLKQGYTF
v_gene: TRBV5-5; j_gene: TRBJ2-7; d_gene: -; abundance: -; CDR3nt: TGTGCCAGCAGCTTGCATTCCCCCTACGAGCAGTACTTC; CDR3aa: CASSLHSPYEQYF
v_gene: TRBV4-3; j_gene: TRBJ2-1; d_gene: -; abundance: -; CDR3nt: TGCGCCAGCAGCCAAAGGGCTGAGCAGTTCTTC; CDR3aa: CASSQRAEQFF
v_gene: TRBV27; j_gene: TRBJ1-1; d_gene: -; abundance: -; CDR3nt: TGTGCCAGCAGCAAGAGGGGAAGCTACACTGAAGCTTTCTTT; CDR3aa: CASSKRGSYTEAFF
v_gene: TRBV6-5; j_gene: TRBJ1-2; d_gene: -; abundance: -; CDR3nt: TGTGCCAGCAGTAAGTCTCCGAACTATGGCTACACCTTC; CDR3aa: CASSKSPNYGYTF
v_gene: TRBV5-8; j_gene: TRBJ2-2; d_gene: -; abundance: -; CDR3nt: TGTGCCAGCAGCCAGGGGTATCGGCAGGGGACCGGGGAGCTGTTTTTT; CDR3aa: CASSQGYRQGTGELFF
v_gene: TRBV5-6; j_gene: TRBJ1-2; d_gene: TRBD1; abundance: -; CDR3nt: TGTGCCAGCAGCTTCCGGGACAGGAACACCTATGGCTACACCTTC; CDR3aa: CASSFRDRNTYGYTF
v_gene: TRBV10-1; j_gene: TRBJ2-7; d_gene: -; abundance: -; CDR3nt: TGCGCCAGCAGTGAGTTCAGCCAGCAAAGGACTTACGAGCAGTACTTC; CDR3aa: CASSEFSQQRTYEQYF
v_gene: TRBV4-2; j_gene: TRBJ2-3; d_gene: TRBD2; abundance: -; CDR3nt: TGTGCCAGCAGCCAAGTCGGCGGGAGGGGCACAGATACGCAGTATTTT; CDR3aa: CASSQVGGRGTDTQYF
v_gene: TRBV5-6; j_gene: TRBJ1-4; d_gene: -; abundance: -; CDR3nt: TGTGCCAGCAGCTTGGGGGTCGCCGGGGGGTATGAAAAACTGTTTTTT; CDR3aa: CASSLGVAGGYEKLFF
v_gene: TRBV6-1; j_gene: TRBJ2-7; d_gene: -; abundance: once; CDR3nt: TGTGCCAGCAGTGAGGGGGACTCGCGGTGGGGGTACGAGCAGTACTTC; CDR3aa: CASSEGDSRWGYEQYF